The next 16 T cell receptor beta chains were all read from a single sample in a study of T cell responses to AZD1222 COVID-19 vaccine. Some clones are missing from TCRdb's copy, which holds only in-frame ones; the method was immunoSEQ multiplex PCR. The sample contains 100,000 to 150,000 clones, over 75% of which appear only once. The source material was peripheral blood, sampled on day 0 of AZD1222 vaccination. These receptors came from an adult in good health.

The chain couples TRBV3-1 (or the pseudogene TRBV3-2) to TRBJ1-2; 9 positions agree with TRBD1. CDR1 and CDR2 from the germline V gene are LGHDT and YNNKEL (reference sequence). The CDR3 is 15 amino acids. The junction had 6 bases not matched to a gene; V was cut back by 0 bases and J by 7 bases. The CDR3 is CASSQEGQGVRGYTF. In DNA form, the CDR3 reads TGTGCCAGCAGCCAAGAGGGACAGGGTGTTCGTGGCTACACCTTC.

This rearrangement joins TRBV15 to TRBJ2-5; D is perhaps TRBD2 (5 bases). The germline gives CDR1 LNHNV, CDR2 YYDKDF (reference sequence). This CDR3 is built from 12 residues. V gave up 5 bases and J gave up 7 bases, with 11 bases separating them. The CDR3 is CATSRTGWTQYF. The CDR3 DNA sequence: TGTGCCACCAGCCGGACGGGGTGGACCCAGTACTTC.

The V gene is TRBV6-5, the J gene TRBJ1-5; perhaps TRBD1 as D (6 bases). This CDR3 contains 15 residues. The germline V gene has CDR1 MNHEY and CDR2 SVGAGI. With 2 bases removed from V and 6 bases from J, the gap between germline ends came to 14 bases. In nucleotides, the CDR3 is TGTGCCAGCAGTTACAACGCAGGGGTAGGTCAGCCCCAGCATTTT. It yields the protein CASSYNAGVGQPQHF.

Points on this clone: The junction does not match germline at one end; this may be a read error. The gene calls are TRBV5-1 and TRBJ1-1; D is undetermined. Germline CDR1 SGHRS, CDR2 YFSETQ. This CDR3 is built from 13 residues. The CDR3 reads CASNLDPNAEAFF. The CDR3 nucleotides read TGCGCCAGCAACTTGGACCCAAACGCTGAAGCTTTCTTT.

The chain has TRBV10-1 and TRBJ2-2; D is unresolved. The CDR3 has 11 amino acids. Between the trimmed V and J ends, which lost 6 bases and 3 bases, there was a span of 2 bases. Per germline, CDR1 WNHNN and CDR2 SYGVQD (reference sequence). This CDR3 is CASRHTGELFF. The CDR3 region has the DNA TGCGCCAGCAGACACACCGGGGAGCTGTTTTTT.

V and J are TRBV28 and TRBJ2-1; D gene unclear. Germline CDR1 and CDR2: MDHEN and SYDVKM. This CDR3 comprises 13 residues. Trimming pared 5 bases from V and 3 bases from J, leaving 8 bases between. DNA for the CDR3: TGTGCCAGCAGTACCATGAACTACAATGAGCAGTTCTTC. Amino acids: CASSTMNYNEQFF.

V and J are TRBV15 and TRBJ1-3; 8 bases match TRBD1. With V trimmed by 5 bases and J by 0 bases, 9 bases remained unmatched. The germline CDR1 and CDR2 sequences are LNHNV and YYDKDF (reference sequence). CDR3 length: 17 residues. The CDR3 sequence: CATSSQPGGPSGNTIYF. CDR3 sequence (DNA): TGTGCCACCAGCTCCCAGCCAGGGGGCCCCTCTGGAAACACCATATATTTT.

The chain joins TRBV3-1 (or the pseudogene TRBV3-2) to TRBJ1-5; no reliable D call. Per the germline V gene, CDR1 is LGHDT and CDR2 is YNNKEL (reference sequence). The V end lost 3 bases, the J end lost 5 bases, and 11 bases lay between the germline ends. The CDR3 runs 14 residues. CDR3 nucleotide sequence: TGTGCCAGCAGCCAGACCGACGCGGATCAGCCCCAGCATTTT. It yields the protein CASSQTDADQPQHF.

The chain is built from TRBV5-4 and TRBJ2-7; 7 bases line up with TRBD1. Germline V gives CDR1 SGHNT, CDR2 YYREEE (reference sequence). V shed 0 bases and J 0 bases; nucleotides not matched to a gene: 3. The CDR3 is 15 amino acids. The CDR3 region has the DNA TGTGCCAGCAGCTTGGGGGGACAGAGCTCCTACGAGCAGTACTTC. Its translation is CASSLGGQSSYEQYF.

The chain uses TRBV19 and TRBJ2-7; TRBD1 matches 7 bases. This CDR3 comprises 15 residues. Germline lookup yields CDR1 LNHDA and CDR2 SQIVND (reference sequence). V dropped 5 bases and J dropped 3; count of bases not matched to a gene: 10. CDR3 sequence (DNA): TGTGCCAGTAGTCCTATAAGGGACAGCCTCTACGAGCAGTACTTC. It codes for CASSPIRDSLYEQYF. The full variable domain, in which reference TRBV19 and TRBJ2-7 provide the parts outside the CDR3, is DGGITQSPKYLFRKEGQNVTLSCEQNLNHDAMYWYRQDPGQGLRLIYYSQIVNDFQKGDIAEGYSVSREKKESFPLTVTSAQKNPTAFYLCASSPIRDSLYEQYFGPGTRLTVT.

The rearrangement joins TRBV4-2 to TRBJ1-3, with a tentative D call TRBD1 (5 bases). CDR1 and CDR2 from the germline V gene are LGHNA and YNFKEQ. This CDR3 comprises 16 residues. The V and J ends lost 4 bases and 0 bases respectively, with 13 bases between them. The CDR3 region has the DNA TGTGCCAGCAGCCGAGAAGGGGCCTTCTCTGGAAACACCATATATTTT. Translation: CASSREGAFSGNTIYF.

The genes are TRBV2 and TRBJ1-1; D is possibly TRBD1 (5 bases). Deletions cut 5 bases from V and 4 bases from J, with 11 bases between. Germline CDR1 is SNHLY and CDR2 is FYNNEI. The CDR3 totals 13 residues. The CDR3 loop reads CASSPQGSTEAFF. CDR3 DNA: TGTGCCAGCAGTCCCCAGGGAAGCACTGAAGCTTTCTTT.

The CDR3 spells CASSEPGQGHMNTEAFF. CDR3 DNA sequence: TGTGCCAGCAGCGAACCGGGACAGGGGCACATGAACACTGAAGCTTTCTTT. The V and J genes are TRBV6-1 and TRBJ1-1; TRBD1 agrees at 10 bases. This CDR3 is built from 17 residues. Germline V CDR1 and CDR2: MNHNS, SASEGT. The V gene end was trimmed by 6 bases and the J gene end by 0 bases; junction bases not matched to a gene: 10.

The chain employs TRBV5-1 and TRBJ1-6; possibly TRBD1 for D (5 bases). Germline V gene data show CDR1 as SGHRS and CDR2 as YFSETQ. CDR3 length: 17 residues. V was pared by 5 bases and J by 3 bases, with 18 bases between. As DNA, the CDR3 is TGCGCCAGCAGTACGGCGGGCGGGACTGGCTATAATTCACCCCTCCACTTT. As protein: CASSTAGGTGYNSPLHF.

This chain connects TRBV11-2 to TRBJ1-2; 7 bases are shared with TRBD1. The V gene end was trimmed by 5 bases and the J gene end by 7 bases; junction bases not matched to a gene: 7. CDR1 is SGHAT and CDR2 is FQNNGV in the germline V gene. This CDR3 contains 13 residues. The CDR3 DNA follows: TGTGCCAGCAGCCCAGACAGGGCTACTGGCTACACCTTC. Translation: CASSPDRATGYTF.

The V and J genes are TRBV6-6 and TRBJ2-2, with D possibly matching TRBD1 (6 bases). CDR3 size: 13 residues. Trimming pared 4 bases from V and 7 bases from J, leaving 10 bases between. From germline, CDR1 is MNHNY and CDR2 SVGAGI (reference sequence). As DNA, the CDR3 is TGTGCCAGCAGTTTAACAGGGTACGGGGAGCTGTTTTTT. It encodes CASSLTGYGELFF.